The T cell receptor (beta chain) described here comes from a study of sequential checkpoint blockade in melanoma. Study context: Arm A got nivolumab then ipilimumab; arm B the reverse, 1:1.

The germline V gene encodes CDR1 SGHRS and CDR2 YFSETQ. Trimming removed 6 bases at V and 2 bases at J, with 18 bases between. The CDR3 has 15 amino acids. This clone was seen a single time. Produced via immunoSEQ multiplex PCR; TCRdb's table is partial and in-frame only. This sample yields under 20,000 clones, of which about two thirds are seen a single time; approximately 17% belongs to the top ten. Stated treatment: randomized to nivolumab then ipilimumab (arm A) or the reverse (arm B). V usage is TRBV5-1 and J usage is TRBJ2-7; D is possibly TRBD1 (7 bases). The sample in question was CD8+ T cells sorted from blood (inferred from file names), obtained from a patient given nivolumab and ipilimumab in sequence. The receptor was derived from a human donor with melanoma. The CDR3 DNA reads TGCGCCAGCAAGGGGGGACAGCAGTTCCCCTACGAGCAGTACTTC. Amino acid sequence: CASKGGQQFPYEQYF.